This record covers a single T cell receptor beta chain. The antigen is not known. The authors' processing: After removing out-of-frame reads, around 2,000,000 distinct TCRbeta sequences remained. The repertoire was sequenced with immunoSEQ multiplex PCR; TCRdb's copy has only in-frame clones and lacks some. The D gene and trimming were derived from the DNA, and the V and J assignments and clone size from that table. The repertoire consists of 40,000 to 55,000 clones, with about 80% occurring once and the leading ten covering approximately 1.9%. The sort gate was single viable CD3+CD4+CD8-CD45RO+ cells for memory CD4+ T cells. The sample belongs to a study of memory CD4+ T cells and cytomegalovirus serostatus. Findings of the study overall: CMV serostatus prediction reached median AUC about 0.95, or 0.9 with US-trained model.

CDR3 size: 16 residues. Trimming removed 11 bases from V and 2 bases from J; junction bases left unmatched: 16. Germline CDR1 and CDR2: ENHRY and SYGVKD. The genes are TRBV10-3 and TRBJ2-3; 7 bases are shared with TRBD2. The sample consisted of memory CD4+ T cells from blood. This receptor was taken from an adult in good health and CMV-seronegative. The CDR3 coding sequence is TGTGCCGTAGGCAACGGTGGGCGGGGGTCCACAGATACGCAGTATTTT. Protein sequence: CAVGNGGRGSTDTQYF.